The 18 T cell receptor beta chains in this list originate from one sample, sequenced in a study of cytomegalovirus exposure and HLA in healthy donors. Use of 60 Vbeta and 13 Jbeta primers characterized the PCR. Measured with immunoSEQ multiplex PCR; TCRdb has only the in-frame clones, and not every one. The data hold some 150,000 clones, with under 90% observed a single time. Source material: PBMCs. All receptors derive from a man aged 25-40 years in good health and CMV-seronegative.

J is TRBJ1-4 and V is TRBV19; D may be TRBD1 (6 bases). The CDR3 consists of 19 residues. Trimming took 8 bases from V and 0 from J, leaving 25 bases between them. Germline CDR1 is LNHDA and CDR2 is SQIVND (reference sequence). DNA for the CDR3: TGTGCCAGTTCTCCAGGACAGTTGTTGGGGGATGCAACTAATGAAAAACTGTTTTTT. Translating gives CASSPGQLLGDATNEKLFF.

V is TRBV11-3 and J is TRBJ2-4; maybe TRBD2 (6 bases). The CDR3 sequence is 20 residues long. Germline-derived CDR1 and CDR2 are SGHNT and YENEEA. V was cut by 3 bases and J by 1 base, with 25 bases left in between. The CDR3 bases are TGTGCCAGCAGCTTGAATAGAGCCCCGGTCTTAGGAGGGGCCAAAAACATTCAGTACTTC. Residues: CASSLNRAPVLGGAKNIQYF.

A single count supports this clone. V gene TRBV7-9 combines with J gene TRBJ2-1; the D is unclear. V lost 2 bases to trimming and J lost 6 bases, with 11 bases between them. The CDR3 consists of 14 residues. Germline lookup yields CDR1 SEHNR and CDR2 FQNEAQ (reference sequence). The CDR3 sequence is CASSLLDFSNEQFF. CDR3 coding DNA: TGTGCCAGCAGCTTACTAGACTTTTCCAATGAGCAGTTCTTC.

This clone was seen a few times. The rearrangement uses TRBV7-9 and TRBJ1-3; 9 bases fit TRBD1. This CDR3 is 16 amino acids long. Unmatched junction bases numbered 8, after V lost 4 bases and J lost 4 bases. Germline CDR1 SEHNR, CDR2 FQNEAQ (reference sequence). CDR3: CASSWINRGLGNTIYF. CDR3 bases: TGTGCCAGCAGCTGGATAAACAGGGGGCTAGGAAACACCATATATTTT.

The J gene is TRBJ2-3, the V gene TRBV7-7, with 7 positions matching TRBD2. Germline V gene data show CDR1 as SSHAT and CDR2 as FNYEAQ (reference sequence). The CDR3 is 15 amino acids. Trimming took 5 bases from V and 3 from J; bases not matched to a gene: 8. The DNA for the CDR3 is TGTGCCAGCAGCCCAGGAGGGGAGGGGACAGATACGCAGTATTTT. This encodes CASSPGGEGTDTQYF. The full variable domain, completed using reference TRBV7-7 and TRBJ2-3, is GAGVSQSPRYKVTKRGQDVTLRCDPISSHATLYWYQQALGQGPEFLTYFNYEAQPDKSGLPSDRFSAERPEGSISTLTIQRTEQRDSAMYRCASSPGGEGTDTQYFGPGTRLTVL.

The V gene is TRBV4-1, the J gene TRBJ1-2, with TRBD1 identical over 9 bases. Germline trimming cut 5 bases from V and 10 bases from J; bases unmatched to any gene: 11. CDR1 is MGHRA, CDR2 YSYEKL, per germline. This CDR3 comprises 14 residues. The CDR3 coding sequence is TGCGCCAGCAGCTTGACCGGGACAGGGAGCGACTACACCTTC. It is translated as CASSLTGTGSDYTF.

The rearrangement uses TRBV27 and TRBJ1-5, with D unclear. Germline V gene lookup returns CDR1 MNHEY and CDR2 SMNVEV (reference sequence). V was pared by 3 bases and J by 1 base, with 7 bases between. The CDR3 covers 14 residues. The CDR3 protein is CASSFTQSNQPQHF. In DNA form, the CDR3 reads TGTGCCAGCAGTTTCACTCAAAGCAATCAGCCCCAGCATTTT.

This clone has only one observation. The DNA of the CDR3 is TGTGCCAGCAGCCGGGACAGTAACACCGGGGAGCTGTTTTTT. Its protein product is CASSRDSNTGELFF. The gene calls are TRBV7-9 and TRBJ2-2, with TRBD1 matching over 7 bases. This CDR3 has 14 residues. Losses at the gene ends were 5 bases for V and 2 bases for J; bases not matched to a gene: 2. Germline V gene sequence: CDR1 SEHNR, CDR2 FQNEAQ (reference sequence).

The rearrangement links TRBV7-9 to TRBJ1-5; D remains ambiguous. V lost 2 bases to trimming and J lost 5 bases, with 10 bases between them. The CDR3 extends over 14 amino acids. From germline, CDR1 is SEHNR and CDR2 FQNEAQ (reference sequence). CDR3 nucleotides: TGTGCCAGCAGCTTAAACACCCTTGATCAGCCCCAGCATTTT. Its protein is CASSLNTLDQPQHF.

The genes are TRBV6-1 and TRBJ1-2; D gene unclear. The V end was cut by 7 bases, the J end by 4 bases, with 16 bases between. This CDR3 is built from 14 residues. Germline V CDR1 and CDR2: MNHNS, SASEGT. The CDR3 coding sequence is TGTGCCAGCAAGTTTACAATAAGTTCCTATGGCTACACCTTC. It yields the protein CASKFTISSYGYTF.

The chain links TRBV7-9 to TRBJ2-7, with D possibly TRBD2 on 6 matching bases. The CDR3 sequence is 15 residues long. CDR1 and CDR2 from the germline V gene are SEHNR and FQNEAQ (reference sequence). With 4 bases removed from V and 7 bases from J, the gap between germline ends came to 20 bases. Written as DNA, the CDR3 is TGTGCCAGCAGCTCCTCGACTCGTCTGGGGAGGGAGCAGTACTTC. Its translation is CASSSSTRLGREQYF.

The V and J genes are TRBV4-3 and TRBJ2-3; the match to TRBD2 covers 11 bases. V lost 4 bases and J lost 4; bases outside the gene matches: 7. The CDR3 runs 16 residues. CDR1 and CDR2 (germline): LGHNA, YSLEER. CDR3 DNA sequence: TGCGCCAGCAGCCGTAGCGGGGGGGCCGCGTCAGATACGCAGTATTTT. It codes for CASSRSGGAASDTQYF.

As to this clone: An end of the junction differs from the germline gene, which may be a read error. The V call is TRBV19, the J call TRBJ1-2; 10 nucleotides align to TRBD1. From germline, CDR1 is LNHDA and CDR2 SQIVND (reference sequence). The CDR3 extends over 16 amino acids. The CDR3 sequence is CASSVERTGQGYGYTF. CDR3 DNA: TGTGCCAGTAGTGTAGAACGGACGGGACAGGGGTATGGCTACACCTTC.

V usage is TRBV7-3 and J usage is TRBJ2-2; weak D call: TRBD2 (5 bases). The V and J ends lost 0 bases and 0 bases respectively, with 8 bases between them. The germline V gene has CDR1 SGHTA and CDR2 FQGTGA. The CDR3 runs to 16 residues. CDR3 amino acids: CASSLTRAANTGELFF. DNA of the CDR3: TGTGCCAGCAGCTTAACGAGGGCAGCGAACACCGGGGAGCTGTTTTTT.

The chain couples TRBV7-7 to TRBJ2-2; D is ambiguous. Between the trimmed V and J ends, which lost 3 bases and 6 bases, there was a span of 8 bases. The CDR3 has 13 amino acids. CDR1 and CDR2 from the germline V gene are SSHAT and FNYEAQ (reference sequence). This CDR3 is CASSFGSPGELFF. The CDR3 DNA sequence: TGTGCCAGCAGCTTCGGGTCCCCCGGGGAGCTGTTTTTT.

The chain links TRBV28 to TRBJ2-7, with TRBD1 matching 7 bases. With 2 bases clipped from V and 2 bases from J, the junction kept 3 bases outside the gene matches. CDR1 MDHEN and CDR2 SYDVKM come from the germline V gene. This CDR3 has 14 residues. The CDR3 here is CASSLGTEAYEQYF. In DNA, the CDR3 is TGTGCCAGCAGTTTAGGGACAGAGGCCTACGAGCAGTACTTC.

Of note for this clone: Sequence at one end of the junction differs from germline and may be a read error. The rearrangement joins TRBV5-1 to TRBJ1-1, with TRBD1 matching 9 bases. Germline V gene data show CDR1 as SGHRS and CDR2 as YFSETQ. The CDR3 contains 13 residues. The CDR3 nucleotides read TGTGCCAGCGGACAGGGGAGGGACACTGAAGCTTTCTTT. It codes for CASGQGRDTEAFF.

The J gene is TRBJ2-5, the V gene TRBV9, with a tentative D call TRBD2 (6 bases). The CDR3 runs to 16 residues. Trimming took off 3 bases at V and 7 bases at J, with 22 bases between the two ends. Germline V gene data show CDR1 as SGDLS and CDR2 as YYNGEE. CDR3 nucleotides: TGTGCCAGCAGCGCTGGGCCCACTAGCCCCATTGCGACCCAGTACTTC. It yields the protein CASSAGPTSPIATQYF.